This T cell receptor beta chain appears in the sequencing data of a study of T-cell memory formation after mild COVID-19. TCRdb reprocessed the 5' RACE reads with MiXCR, giving one entry per CDR3 protein. The sample consists of almost 550,000 distinct CDR3 sequences, over 20% of them appearing once. V was cut by 3 bases and J by 0 bases, with 15 bases left in between. This CDR3 comprises 17 residues. Germline loops: CDR1 SGHTA, CDR2 FQGNSA. The clonotype originates from an adult woman who had mild COVID-19 (a few samples of this study predate the infection). Cell type and time point are not known. The genes are TRBV7-2 and TRBJ1-3, with D hard to call. Sequencing was performed on PBMCs or a T cell subset sorted from them (not recorded which). The CDR3 here is CASSFGDGPGSGNTIYF. DNA for the CDR3: TGTGCCAGCAGCTTCGGCGACGGCCCGGGCTCTGGAAACACCATATATTTT.